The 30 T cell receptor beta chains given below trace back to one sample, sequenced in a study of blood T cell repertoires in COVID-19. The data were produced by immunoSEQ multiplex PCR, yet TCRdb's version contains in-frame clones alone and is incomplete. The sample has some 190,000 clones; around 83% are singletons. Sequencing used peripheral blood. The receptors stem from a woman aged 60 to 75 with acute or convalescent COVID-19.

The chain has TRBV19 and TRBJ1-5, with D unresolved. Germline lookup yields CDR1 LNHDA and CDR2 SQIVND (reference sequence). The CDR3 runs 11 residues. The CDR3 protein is CGRLSNQPQHF. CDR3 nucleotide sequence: TGTGGTCGTCTCAGCAATCAGCCCCAGCATTTT.

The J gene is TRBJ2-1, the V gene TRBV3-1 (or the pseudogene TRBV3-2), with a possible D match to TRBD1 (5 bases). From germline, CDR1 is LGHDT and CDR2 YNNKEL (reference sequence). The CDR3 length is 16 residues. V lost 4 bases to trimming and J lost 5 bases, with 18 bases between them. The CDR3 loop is CASSRDSGARNNEQFF. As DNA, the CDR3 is TGTGCCAGCAGCCGTGACAGTGGAGCACGGAACAATGAGCAGTTCTTC.

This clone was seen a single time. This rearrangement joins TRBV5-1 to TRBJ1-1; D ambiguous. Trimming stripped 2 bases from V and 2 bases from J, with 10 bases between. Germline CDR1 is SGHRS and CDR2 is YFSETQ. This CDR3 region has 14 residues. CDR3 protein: CASSFSPGNTEAFF. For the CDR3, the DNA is TGCGCCAGCAGCTTCTCCCCGGGAAACACTGAAGCTTTCTTT.

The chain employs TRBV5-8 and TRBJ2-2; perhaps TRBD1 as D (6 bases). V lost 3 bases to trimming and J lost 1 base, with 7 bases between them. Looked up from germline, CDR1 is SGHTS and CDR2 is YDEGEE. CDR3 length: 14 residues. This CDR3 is CASSSTGNTGELFF. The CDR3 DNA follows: TGTGCCAGCAGCTCGACAGGGAACACCGGGGAGCTGTTTTTT.

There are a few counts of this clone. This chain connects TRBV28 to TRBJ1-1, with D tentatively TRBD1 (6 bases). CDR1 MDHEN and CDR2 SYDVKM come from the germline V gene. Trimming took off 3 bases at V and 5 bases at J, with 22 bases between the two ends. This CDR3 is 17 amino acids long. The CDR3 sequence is CASSFRGDWGLGTEAFF. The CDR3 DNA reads TGTGCCAGCAGTTTCCGTGGTGACTGGGGGCTGGGGACTGAAGCTTTCTTT. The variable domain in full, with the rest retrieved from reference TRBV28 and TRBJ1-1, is DVKVTQSSRYLVKRTGEKVFLECVQDMDHENMFWYRQDPGLGLRLIYFSYDVKMKEKGDIPEGYSVSREKKERFSLILESASTNQTSMYLCASSFRGDWGLGTEAFFGQGTRLTVV.

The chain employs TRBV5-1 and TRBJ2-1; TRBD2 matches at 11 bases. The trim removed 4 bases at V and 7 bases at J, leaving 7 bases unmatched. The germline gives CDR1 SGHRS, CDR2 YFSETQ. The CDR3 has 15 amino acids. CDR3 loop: CASSHSGRALNEQFF. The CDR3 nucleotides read TGCGCCAGCAGCCATAGCGGGAGGGCCCTTAATGAGCAGTTCTTC.

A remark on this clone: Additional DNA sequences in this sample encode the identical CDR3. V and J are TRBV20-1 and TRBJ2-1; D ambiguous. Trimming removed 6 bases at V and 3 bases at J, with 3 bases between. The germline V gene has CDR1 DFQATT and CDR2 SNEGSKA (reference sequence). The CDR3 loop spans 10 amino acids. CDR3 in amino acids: CSAYYNEQFF. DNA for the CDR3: TGCAGTGCCTACTACAATGAGCAGTTCTTC.

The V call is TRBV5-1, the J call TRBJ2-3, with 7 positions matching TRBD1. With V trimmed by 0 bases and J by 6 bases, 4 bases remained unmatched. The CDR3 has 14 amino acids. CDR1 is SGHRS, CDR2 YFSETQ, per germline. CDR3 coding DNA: TGCGCCAGCAGCTTGGGACAGGGCGGGGATACGCAGTATTTT. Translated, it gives CASSLGQGGDTQYF.

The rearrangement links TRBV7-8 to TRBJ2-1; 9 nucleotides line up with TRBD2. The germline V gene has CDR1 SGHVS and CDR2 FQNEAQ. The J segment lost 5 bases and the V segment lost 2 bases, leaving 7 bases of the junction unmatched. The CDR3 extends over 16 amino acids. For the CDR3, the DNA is TGTGCCAGCAGCTTAAGCGGGAGGCTTGGTAACAATGAGCAGTTCTTC. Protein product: CASSLSGRLGNNEQFF.

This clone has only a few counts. In DNA, the CDR3 is TGTGCCAGCAGTGAAGAGGAAGGGAGGGCGTCTGGTGAGACCCAGTACTTC. It yields the protein CASSEEEGRASGETQYF. V is TRBV7-9 and J is TRBJ2-5; 7 positions agree with TRBD2. Germline CDR1 and CDR2: SEHNR and FQNEAQ (reference sequence). This CDR3 contains 17 residues. J lost 5 bases, V lost 6 bases, and 18 bases had no gene match.

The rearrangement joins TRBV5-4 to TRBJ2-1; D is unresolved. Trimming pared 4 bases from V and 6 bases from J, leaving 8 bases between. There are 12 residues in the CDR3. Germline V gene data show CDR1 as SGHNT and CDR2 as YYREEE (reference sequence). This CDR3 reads CASSARGNEQFF. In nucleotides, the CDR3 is TGTGCCAGCAGCGCGAGAGGCAATGAGCAGTTCTTC.

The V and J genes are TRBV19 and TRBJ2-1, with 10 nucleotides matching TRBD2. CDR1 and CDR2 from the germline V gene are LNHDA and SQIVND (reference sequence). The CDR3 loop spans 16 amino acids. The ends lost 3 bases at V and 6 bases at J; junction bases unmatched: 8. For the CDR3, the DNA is TGTGCCAGTAGTATGGGCCCTAGCGGGAGCGGCAATGAGCAGTTCTTC. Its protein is CASSMGPSGSGNEQFF.

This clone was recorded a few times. CDR3 sequence reads: CASSYSSGDRGHEQFF. The CDR3 DNA reads as TGTGCCAGCAGTTACTCGAGCGGGGACAGGGGGCATGAGCAGTTCTTC. The chain combines TRBV6-5 with TRBJ2-1; TRBD1 aligns across 12 bases. Germline values: CDR1 MNHEY, CDR2 SVGAGI. The CDR3 is 16 amino acids. The V segment lost 0 bases and the J segment 8 bases; nucleotides outside the gene matches: 5.

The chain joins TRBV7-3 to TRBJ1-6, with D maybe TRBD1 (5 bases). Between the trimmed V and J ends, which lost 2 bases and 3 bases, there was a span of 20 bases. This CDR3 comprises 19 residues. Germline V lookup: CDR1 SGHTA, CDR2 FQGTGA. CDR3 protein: CASSLAADSPLYYNSPLHF. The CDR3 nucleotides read TGTGCCAGCAGCTTAGCGGCCGACAGTCCACTTTACTATAATTCACCCCTCCACTTT.

The CDR3 DNA reads TGCGCCAGCAGCGGGGCCTCCTACGAGCAGTACTTC. Residues: CASSGASYEQYF. V gene TRBV4-1 combines with J gene TRBJ2-7; weak D call: TRBD1 (5 bases). CDR1 and CDR2 from the germline V gene are MGHRA and YSYEKL. Trimming took off 5 bases at V and 0 bases at J, with 5 bases between the two ends. This CDR3 region has 12 residues.

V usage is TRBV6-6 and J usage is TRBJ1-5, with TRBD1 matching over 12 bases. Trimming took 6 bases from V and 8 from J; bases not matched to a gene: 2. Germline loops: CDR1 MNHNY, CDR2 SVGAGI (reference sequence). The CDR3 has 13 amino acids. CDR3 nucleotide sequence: TGTGCCAGCAGGGGACAGGGGGCAGAGCCCCAGCATTTT. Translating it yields CASRGQGAEPQHF.

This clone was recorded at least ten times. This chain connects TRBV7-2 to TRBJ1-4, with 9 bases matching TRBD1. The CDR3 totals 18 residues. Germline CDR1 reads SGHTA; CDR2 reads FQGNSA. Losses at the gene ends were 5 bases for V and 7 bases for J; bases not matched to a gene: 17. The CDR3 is CASSPAGQGLRSGEKLFF. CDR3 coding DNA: TGTGCCAGCAGCCCCGCGGGACAGGGCCTACGTTCGGGTGAAAAACTGTTTTTT.

The CDR3 DNA sequence: TGTGCCAGCAGCTTCAACAGCTTGAACACTGAAGCTTTCTTT. Translated: CASSFNSLNTEAFF. The chain joins TRBV7-9 to TRBJ1-1; no definite D call. The CDR3 totals 14 residues. The germline V gene has CDR1 SEHNR and CDR2 FQNEAQ (reference sequence). V was shortened by 3 bases and J by 0 bases, with 8 bases between the two germline ends.

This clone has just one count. The DNA for the CDR3 is TGTGCCAGCAGCTTAGCGGGTGACACAGATACGCAGTATTTT. Translating gives CASSLAGDTDTQYF. The J gene is TRBJ2-3, the V gene TRBV7-3; TRBD2 might be the D (5 bases). The germline V and J ends were trimmed by 2 bases and 2 bases, with 8 bases remaining between them. CDR3 size: 14 residues. The V gene's germline CDR1 is SGHTA and CDR2 FQGTGA.

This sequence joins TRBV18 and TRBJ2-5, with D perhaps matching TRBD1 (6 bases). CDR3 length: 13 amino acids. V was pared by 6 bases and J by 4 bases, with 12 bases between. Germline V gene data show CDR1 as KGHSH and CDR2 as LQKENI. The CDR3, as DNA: TGTGCCAGCTCGCAATCAGGGGTAGAGACCCAGTACTTC. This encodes CASSQSGVETQYF.

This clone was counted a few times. The CDR3 DNA is TGCGCCAGCAGCTGGGAGTTGGGCACTGAAGCTTTCTTT. Residues: CASSWELGTEAFF. The chain combines TRBV5-1 with TRBJ1-1, with unresolved D. This CDR3 region has 13 residues. Germline V lookup: CDR1 SGHRS, CDR2 YFSETQ. V shed 3 bases and J shed 4 bases, with 10 bases lying between them.

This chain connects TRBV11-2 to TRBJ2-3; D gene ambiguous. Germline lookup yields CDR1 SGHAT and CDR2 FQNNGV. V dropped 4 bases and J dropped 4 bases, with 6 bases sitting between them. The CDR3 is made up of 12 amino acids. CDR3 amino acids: CASSSGSDTQYF. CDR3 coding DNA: TGTGCCAGCAGCTCCGGGTCAGATACGCAGTATTTT.

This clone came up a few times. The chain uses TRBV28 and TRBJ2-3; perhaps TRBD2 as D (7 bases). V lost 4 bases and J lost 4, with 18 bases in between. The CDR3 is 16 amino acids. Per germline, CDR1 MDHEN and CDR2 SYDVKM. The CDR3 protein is CASSSPGAGAADTQYF. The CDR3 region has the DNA TGTGCCAGCAGTTCCCCGGGGGCGGGAGCAGCAGATACGCAGTATTTT.

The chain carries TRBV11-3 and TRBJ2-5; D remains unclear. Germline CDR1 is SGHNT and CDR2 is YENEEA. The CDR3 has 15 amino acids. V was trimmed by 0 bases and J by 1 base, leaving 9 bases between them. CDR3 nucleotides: TGTGCCAGCAGCTTAGATTTGGCGGTCCAAGAGACCCAGTACTTC. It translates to CASSLDLAVQETQYF.

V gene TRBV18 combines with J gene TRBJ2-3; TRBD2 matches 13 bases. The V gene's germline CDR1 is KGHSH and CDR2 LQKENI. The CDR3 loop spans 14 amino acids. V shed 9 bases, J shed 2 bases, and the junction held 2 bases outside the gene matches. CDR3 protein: CARGTSGNTDTQYF. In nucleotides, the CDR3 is TGTGCCAGGGGGACTAGCGGGAACACAGATACGCAGTATTTT. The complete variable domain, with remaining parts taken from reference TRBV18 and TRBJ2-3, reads NAGVMQNPRHLVRRRGQEARLRCSPMKGHSHVYWYRQLPEEGLKFMVYLQKENIIDESGMPKERFSAEFPKEGPSILRIQQVVRGDSAAYFCARGTSGNTDTQYFGPGTRLTVL.

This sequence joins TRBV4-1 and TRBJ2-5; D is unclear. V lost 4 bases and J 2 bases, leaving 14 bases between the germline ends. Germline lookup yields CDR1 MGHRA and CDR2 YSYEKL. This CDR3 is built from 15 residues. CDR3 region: CASSPHYQLQETQYF. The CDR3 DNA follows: TGCGCCAGCAGCCCACACTACCAACTTCAAGAGACCCAGTACTTC.

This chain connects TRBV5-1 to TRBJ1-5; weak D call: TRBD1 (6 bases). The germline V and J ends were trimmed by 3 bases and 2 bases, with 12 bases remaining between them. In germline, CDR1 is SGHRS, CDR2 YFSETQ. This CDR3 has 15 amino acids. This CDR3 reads CASSSDGQRNQPQHF. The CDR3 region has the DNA TGCGCCAGCAGCTCGGACGGACAGCGCAATCAGCCCCAGCATTTT.

The CDR3 DNA reads TGTGCCAGCAGCTTAATCCCAGGTCAGCCCCAGCATTTT. Translating it yields CASSLIPGQPQHF. The V gene is TRBV7-3, the J gene TRBJ1-5; D is ambiguous. Trimming cost V 1 base and J 6 bases, with 7 bases left between them. The germline CDR1 and CDR2 sequences are SGHTA and FQGTGA. The CDR3 is made up of 13 amino acids.

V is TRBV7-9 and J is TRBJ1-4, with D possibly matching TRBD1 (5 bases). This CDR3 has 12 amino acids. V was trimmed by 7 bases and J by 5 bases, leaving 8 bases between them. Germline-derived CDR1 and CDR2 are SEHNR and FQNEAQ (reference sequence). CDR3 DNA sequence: TGTGCCAGCAAGACAGAGAATGAAAAACTGTTTTTT. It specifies CASKTENEKLFF.

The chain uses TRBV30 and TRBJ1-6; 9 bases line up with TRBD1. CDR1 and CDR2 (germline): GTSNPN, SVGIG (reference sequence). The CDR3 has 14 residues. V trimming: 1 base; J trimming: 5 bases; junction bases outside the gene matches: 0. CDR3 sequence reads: CAWSGDRDNSPLHF. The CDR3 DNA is TGTGCCTGGAGTGGGGACAGGGATAATTCACCCCTCCACTTT. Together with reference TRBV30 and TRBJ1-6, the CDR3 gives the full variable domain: SQTIHQWPATLVQPVGSPLSLECTVEGTSNPNLYWYRQAAGRGLQLLFYSVGIGQISSEVPQNLSASRPQDRQFILSSKKLLLSDSGFYLCAWSGDRDNSPLHFGNGTRLTVT.